This TCR beta chain derives from a study of cytomegalovirus exposure and HLA in healthy donors. Overall study context: Both the roughly 120 validation repertoires and the approximately 700 first-cohort repertoires used the same platform, as reported by a later analysis.

General study results and limits: Some public TCRs appeared in many individuals, while most sequences were rare. According to the study, 160 or so TCR beta chains were cytomegalovirus-associated.

The CDR3 runs 15 residues. From germline, CDR1 is SGHTA and CDR2 FQGTGA. The ends lost 1 base at V and 2 bases at J; junction bases unmatched: 4. With regard to this clone: Antigen specificity is unknown.

Assay used: immunoSEQ multiplex PCR; TCRdb lists only in-frame clones, some missing. This table has tens of thousands of clones, 85% to 95% appearing once. This chain joins TRBV7-3 and TRBJ2-7; 8 nucleotides agree with TRBD2. Sequencing input: PBMCs. This sequence was found in a man aged 18 to 29 in good health and CMV-seropositive. CDR3 amino acids: CASSLSGGQTYEQYF. The CDR3 bases are TGTGCCAGCAGCTTAAGCGGGGGGCAAACCTACGAGCAGTACTTC.